Below, one T cell receptor beta chain is given with its context. Its cognate antigen has yet to be identified. Base qualities were left out, and no much larger clone turns up one base away. CDR1 SGHNT and CDR2 YYREEE are derived from the germline V gene (reference sequence). V ends up 4 bases short and J 8 bases short, with an unmatched junction base count of 8. Its CDR3 holds 16 amino acids, cysteine through phenylalanine. Only the CDR3 region is kept as DNA, spanning 48 bases read in frame from base 1. At diagnosis, tumor, uninvolved tumor-adjacent lung and peripheral blood were collected and then preserved as a mix of FFPE and fresh-frozen material. Blood samples were analyzed as peripheral blood mononuclear cells for TCR repertoire profiling. The immunoSEQ Assay was used to sequence TCR beta CDR3 regions from DNA. Concerning the study's data processing: To compute T cell density, TCR beta template counts were normalized to usable DNA, which was estimated by amplifying housekeeping genes. Using the preseqR package, richness was estimated by extrapolating to 120,000 templates for tissue samples and 400,000 templates for PBMC samples. Clonality was calculated as one minus Pielou's evenness. Tissue-enriched TCRs were identified through differential abundance testing performed on productive amino-acid clonotypes, with a minimum total count of 5 and an alpha of 0.1. Repertoire overlap between compartments was quantified with the Jaccard Index and Morisita Overlap Index. TCR beta CDR3s were clustered by GLIPH together with public tetramer-defined viral CDR3s, and at least three viral sequences plus V-gene enrichment were required for viral motifs. Drawn from immuneACCESS, this table holds only the in-frame rearrangements with V and J called that TCRdb kept. Clones are partly lost; checked studies trace under half to an unresolved V gene and leave the rest unexplained. That table supplies the V and J calls and clone size; D and trimming were determined from the DNA. This sample has around 15,000 clones in its table, and 85% to 90% of those were observed once. The ten largest clones represent about 25% of the sample.

These data belong to a study of T cells in localized non-small cell lung cancer (dated by TCRdb to 2020 to 2021). Background for the entire study: The study examined T cell repertoires in a few hundred patients with early-stage NSCLC and compared tumors with uninvolved tumor-adjacent lungs. The cohort consisted of about 240 treatment-naive NSCLC patients whose localized lung tumors had been resected. A mean age of roughly 64 years was recorded for the NSCLC patients, of whom around 120 were male and more than 95 were female. What the study reported, not specific to this receptor: Since the design was exploratory, TCR variables were selected using unadjusted p-values with no false-discovery rate correction. Higher blood T cell density associated with longer overall survival, while higher adjacent-lung clonality associated with shorter survival. Of the top 100 tumor clones, a median of approximately 60 were detected in paired uninvolved adjacent lung; approximately 30 were also among that lung's top 100. Uninvolved tumor-adjacent lung showed the highest T cell clonality, higher than tumor, which suggests more focused antigenic responses in the uninvolved tumor-adjacent lung. Because multi-region tumor sequencing was not done, intratumor heterogeneity could not be ruled out.

In this chain, TRBV5-4 is recombined with TRBJ2-2; TRBD2 agrees with 13 junctional bases. The origin of this receptor is a female donor older than 55 with stage I squamous cell lung carcinoma. The sequences come from peripheral blood, collected before any cancer treatment. The CDR3 protein: CASSAGLAGAEGELFF. The nucleotide sequence is TGTGCCAGCAGCGCCGGACTAGCGGGGGCCGAGGGGGAGCTGTTTTTT.